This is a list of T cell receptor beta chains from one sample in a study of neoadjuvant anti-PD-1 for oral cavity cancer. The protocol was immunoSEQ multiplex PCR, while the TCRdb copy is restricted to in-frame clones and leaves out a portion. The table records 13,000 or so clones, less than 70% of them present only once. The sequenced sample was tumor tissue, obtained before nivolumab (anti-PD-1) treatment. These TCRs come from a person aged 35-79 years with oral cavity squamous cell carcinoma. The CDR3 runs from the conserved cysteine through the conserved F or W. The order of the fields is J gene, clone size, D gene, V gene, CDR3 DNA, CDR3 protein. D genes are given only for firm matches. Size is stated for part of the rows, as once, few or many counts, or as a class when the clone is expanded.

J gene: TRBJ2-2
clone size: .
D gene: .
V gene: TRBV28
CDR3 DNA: TGTGCCAGCATCCTCCCGCCCGGGGAGCTGTTTTTT
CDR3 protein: CASILPPGELFF

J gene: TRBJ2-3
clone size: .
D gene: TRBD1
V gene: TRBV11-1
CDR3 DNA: TGTGCCAGCAGCTTAGCCGGACAGGGTCCGAACACAGATACGCAGTATTTT
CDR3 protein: CASSLAGQGPNTDTQYF

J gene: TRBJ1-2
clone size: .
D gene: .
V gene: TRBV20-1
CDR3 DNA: TGCAGTGCGGGTAGGGGTGGCTACACCTTC
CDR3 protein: CSAGRGGYTF

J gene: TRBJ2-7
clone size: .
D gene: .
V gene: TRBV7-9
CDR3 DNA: TGTGCCAGCAGCTTAAACTCCGGTCCCTCTTACGAGCAGTACTTC
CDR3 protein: CASSLNSGPSYEQYF

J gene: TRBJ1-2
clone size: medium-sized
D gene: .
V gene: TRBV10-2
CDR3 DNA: TGCGCCAGCGCTACAGGGAACTATGGCTACACCTTC
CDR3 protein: CASATGNYGYTF

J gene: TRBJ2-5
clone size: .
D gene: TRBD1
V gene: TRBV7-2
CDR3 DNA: TGTGCCAGCAGCTTTCAGGGGGCAGAGACCCAGTACTTC
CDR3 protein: CASSFQGAETQYF

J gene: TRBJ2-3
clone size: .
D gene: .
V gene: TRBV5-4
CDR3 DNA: TGTGCCAGCAGCACTGGGAACCCCGCTTTCACAGATACGCAGTATTTT
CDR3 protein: CASSTGNPAFTDTQYF

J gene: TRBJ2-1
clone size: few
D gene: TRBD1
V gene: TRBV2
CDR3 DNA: TGTGCCAGCAGTGAAGCGCTTCAGGGGGCCATGGGATATAATGAGCAGTTCTTC
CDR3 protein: CASSEALQGAMGYNEQFF

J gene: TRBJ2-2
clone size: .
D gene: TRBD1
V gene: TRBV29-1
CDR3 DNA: TGCAGCGCTTTATCCCCCAGGACAGGGACGAGGACCGGGGAGCTGTTTTTT
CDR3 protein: CSALSPRTGTRTGELFF

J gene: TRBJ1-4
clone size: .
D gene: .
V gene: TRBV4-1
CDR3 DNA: TGCGCCAGCAGCCCCGAGGGTGGGGTAACACGTTATGAAAAACTGTTTTTT
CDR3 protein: CASSPEGGVTRYEKLFF

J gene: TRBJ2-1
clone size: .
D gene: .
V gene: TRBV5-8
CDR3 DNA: TGTGCCAGCAGCCCAGGGAGCTCCTACAATGAGCAGTTCTTC
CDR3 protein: CASSPGSSYNEQFF

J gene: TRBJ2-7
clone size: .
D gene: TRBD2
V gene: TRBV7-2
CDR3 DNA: TGTGCCAGCAGCTACCCTAGCGGGTACGAGCAGTACTTC
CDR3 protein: CASSYPSGYEQYF

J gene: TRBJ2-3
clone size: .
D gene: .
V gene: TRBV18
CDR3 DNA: TGTGCCAGCTCACCCGGGATCACCAATACGCAGTATTTT
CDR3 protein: CASSPGITNTQYF

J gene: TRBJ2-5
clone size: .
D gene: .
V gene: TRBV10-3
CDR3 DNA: TGTGCCATCAGTGAGTCGGGGAAAGGAGAGACCCAGTACTTC
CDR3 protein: CAISESGKGETQYF

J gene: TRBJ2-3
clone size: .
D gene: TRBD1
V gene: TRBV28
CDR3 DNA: TGTGCCAGCAGAACAGGGGGCGGCTGGAGCACAGATACGCAGTATTTT
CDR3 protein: CASRTGGGWSTDTQYF

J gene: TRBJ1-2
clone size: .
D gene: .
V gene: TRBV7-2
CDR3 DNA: TGTGCCAGCAGCTTAGCCCAGGGTACCTATGGCTACACCTTC
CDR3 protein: CASSLAQGTYGYTF

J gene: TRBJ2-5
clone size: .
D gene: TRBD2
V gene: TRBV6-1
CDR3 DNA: TGTGCCAGCAGTGAAGTCCCTAGCGGGGGACTGAGGGAGACCCAGTACTTC
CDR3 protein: CASSEVPSGGLRETQYF

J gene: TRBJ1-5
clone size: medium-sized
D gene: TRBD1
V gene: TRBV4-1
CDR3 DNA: TGCGCCAGCAGCCAACCTGACAGGGCAAATCAGCCCCAGCATTTT
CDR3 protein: CASSQPDRANQPQHF

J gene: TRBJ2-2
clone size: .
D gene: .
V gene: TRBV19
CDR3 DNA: TGTGCCAGTACCCGAGCCGGGGAGCTGTTTTTT
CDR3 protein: CASTRAGELFF

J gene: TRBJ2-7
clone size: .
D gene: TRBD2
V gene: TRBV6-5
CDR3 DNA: TGTGCCAGCAATCCACTAGCGGGAGAGAAGCAGTACTTC
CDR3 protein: CASNPLAGEKQYF

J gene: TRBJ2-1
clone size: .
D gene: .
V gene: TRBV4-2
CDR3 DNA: TGTGCCAGCAGCCAAGAAACCTACGGTTACAATGAGCAGTTCTTC
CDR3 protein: CASSQETYGYNEQFF

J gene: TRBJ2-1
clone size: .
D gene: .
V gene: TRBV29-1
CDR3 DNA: TGCAGCGCGGACCGTTTAATGAATGAGCAGTTCTTC
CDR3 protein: CSADRLMNEQFF

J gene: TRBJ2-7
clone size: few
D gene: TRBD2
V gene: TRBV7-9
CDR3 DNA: TGTGCCAGCAGCTCCGGGACTAGCGGGAGGGCATGGTACGAGCAGTACTTC
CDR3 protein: CASSSGTSGRAWYEQYF

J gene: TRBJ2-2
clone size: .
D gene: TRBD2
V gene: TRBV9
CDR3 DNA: TGTGCCAGCAGCTGGGGGTCAGCGGGAGGGGTAGACGGGGAGCTGTTTTTT
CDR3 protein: CASSWGSAGGVDGELFF

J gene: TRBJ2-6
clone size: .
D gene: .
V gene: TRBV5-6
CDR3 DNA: TGTGCCAGCAGCTTGGAGAGGGGGGCTGGGGCCAACGTCCTGACTTTC
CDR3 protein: CASSLERGAGANVLTF

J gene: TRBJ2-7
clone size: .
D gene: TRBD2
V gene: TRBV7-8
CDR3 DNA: TGTGCCAGCAGCTTAGGACTAGCGGGAGGGCCGCGGCCCTACGAGCAGTACTTC
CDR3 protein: CASSLGLAGGPRPYEQYF

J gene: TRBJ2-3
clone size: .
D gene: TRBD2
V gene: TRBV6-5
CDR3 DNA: TGTGCCAGCAGTCCCCAACTAGCGGGAGGCCTCACGCAGTATTTT
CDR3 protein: CASSPQLAGGLTQYF

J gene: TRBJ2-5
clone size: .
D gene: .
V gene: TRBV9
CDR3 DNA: TGTGCCAGCAGCGTAGAGGGTAGCGGTCGTTTTGAAGAGACCCAGTACTTC
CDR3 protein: CASSVEGSGRFEETQYF

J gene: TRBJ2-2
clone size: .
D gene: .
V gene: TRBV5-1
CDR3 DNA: TGCGCCAGCAGCTTGGCTCCAGCGGTGAACACCGGGGAGCTGTTTTTT
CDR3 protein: CASSLAPAVNTGELFF

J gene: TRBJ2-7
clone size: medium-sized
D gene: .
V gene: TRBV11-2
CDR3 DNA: TGTGCCAGCAGCTTTTCGGGATCCTACGAGCAGTACTTC
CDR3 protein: CASSFSGSYEQYF

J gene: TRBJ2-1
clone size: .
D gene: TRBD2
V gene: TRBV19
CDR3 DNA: TGTGCCAGTAGTATGGTCCTAGCGGGATACAATGAGCAGTTCTTC
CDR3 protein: CASSMVLAGYNEQFF

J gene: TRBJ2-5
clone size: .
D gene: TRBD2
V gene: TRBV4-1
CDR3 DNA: TGCGCCAGCAGCCAACCTGGGGGGGGACTAGCGGGAGCAGAGACCCAGTACTTC
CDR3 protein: CASSQPGGGLAGAETQYF

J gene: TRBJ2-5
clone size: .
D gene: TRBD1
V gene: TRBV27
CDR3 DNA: TGTGCCAGCAGTGCCACAGGGGCGACTGAGACCCAGTACTTC
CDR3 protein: CASSATGATETQYF

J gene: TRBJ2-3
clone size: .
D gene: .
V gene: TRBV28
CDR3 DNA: TGTGCCAGCAGCCGGGACCGCTCGGCCTACGCTGCAGGTACGCAGTATTTT
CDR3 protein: CASSRDRSAYAAGTQYF

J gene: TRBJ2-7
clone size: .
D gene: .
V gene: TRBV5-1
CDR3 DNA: TGCGCCAGCAGCCGGGGGTTTACCTACGAGCAGTACTTC
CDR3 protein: CASSRGFTYEQYF

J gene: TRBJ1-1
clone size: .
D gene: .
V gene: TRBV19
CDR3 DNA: TGTGCCAGTAGTATAGCAGGGAGGGACACTGAAGCTTTCTTT
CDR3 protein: CASSIAGRDTEAFF